Listed below are T cell receptor beta chains from one sample, sequenced in a study of shared clonotypes between healthy human individuals. Assay used: immunoSEQ multiplex PCR; TCRdb lists only in-frame clones, some missing. Of under 750,000 clones in the sample, 55% to 80% were seen once. The sequenced sample consisted of memory CD4+ T cells sorted from blood. Source of these receptors: a woman between 25 and 40 years old in good health. CDR3s include the opening cysteine and the closing phenylalanine or tryptophan. Fields, in order: CDR3 protein, CDR3 DNA, V gene, clone size, D gene, J gene. A D gene is named only where the DNA matches it firmly. A clone size is listed for some rows: how often the clone was seen (once, few, many), or a class if it is expanded.

CDR3aa: CASSMRTGTGDNEQFF; CDR3nt: TGTGCCAGTAGTATGCGCACAGGGACCGGCGACAATGAGCAGTTCTTC; v_gene: TRBV19; abundance: NA; d_gene: NA; j_gene: TRBJ2-1
CDR3aa: CASSFHGLAGTYEQYF; CDR3nt: TGTGCCAGCAGTTTCCATGGACTAGCGGGAACCTACGAGCAGTACTTC; v_gene: TRBV28; abundance: NA; d_gene: TRBD2; j_gene: TRBJ2-7
CDR3aa: CASSLARQGEQFF; CDR3nt: TGCGCCAGCAGCTTGGCCAGACAGGGTGAGCAGTTCTTC; v_gene: TRBV5-1; abundance: NA; d_gene: TRBD1; j_gene: TRBJ2-1
CDR3aa: CASKATAGEQYF; CDR3nt: TGTGCCAGCAAGGCGACTGCGGGAGAGCAGTACTTC; v_gene: TRBV6-6; abundance: once; d_gene: NA; j_gene: TRBJ2-7
CDR3aa: CASSLYPIGREDYGYTF; CDR3nt: TGTGCCAGCAGCTTATACCCTATAGGGAGGGAGGACTATGGCTACACCTTC; v_gene: TRBV5-6; abundance: NA; d_gene: NA; j_gene: TRBJ1-2
CDR3aa: CASSFIIGDIRLSTNEKLFF; CDR3nt: TGTGCCAGCAGTTTTATTATTGGGGACATCCGACTCTCAACTAATGAAAAACTGTTTTTT; v_gene: TRBV28; abundance: few; d_gene: NA; j_gene: TRBJ1-4
CDR3aa: CASSPDRGYQPQHF; CDR3nt: TGTGCCAGCAGCCCCGACAGGGGGTATCAGCCCCAGCATTTT; v_gene: TRBV27; abundance: NA; d_gene: TRBD1; j_gene: TRBJ1-5
CDR3aa: CASSDQLMETQYF; CDR3nt: TGTGCCAGCAGTGATCAGCTGATGGAGACCCAGTACTTC; v_gene: TRBV2; abundance: NA; d_gene: NA; j_gene: TRBJ2-5
CDR3aa: CASSNPAGRAWETQYF; CDR3nt: TGTGCCAGCAGCAATCCAGCAGGGAGGGCCTGGGAGACCCAGTACTTC; v_gene: TRBV7-2; abundance: NA; d_gene: TRBD2; j_gene: TRBJ2-5
CDR3aa: CATPMGGGSSSGNTIYF; CDR3nt: TGTGCCACCCCAATGGGCGGGGGCTCCTCTTCAGGAAACACCATATATTTT; v_gene: TRBV15; abundance: NA; d_gene: NA; j_gene: TRBJ1-3
CDR3aa: CASSEVPRGTADTQYF; CDR3nt: TGTGCCAGCAGTGAGGTTCCCAGGGGCACCGCAGATACGCAGTATTTT; v_gene: TRBV25-1; abundance: few; d_gene: NA; j_gene: TRBJ2-3
CDR3aa: CASSPGPAFGEQYF; CDR3nt: TGTGCCAGCAGCCCGGGCCCCGCGTTCGGCGAGCAGTACTTC; v_gene: TRBV7-6; abundance: many; d_gene: NA; j_gene: TRBJ2-7
CDR3aa: CASRYSFLQPQHF; CDR3nt: TGTGCCAGCAGATACAGTTTTTTACAGCCCCAGCATTTT; v_gene: TRBV6-6; abundance: NA; d_gene: NA; j_gene: TRBJ1-5
CDR3aa: CSVEVASGGKETQYF; CDR3nt: TGCAGCGTTGAGGTGGCCAGCGGTGGAAAAGAGACCCAGTACTTC; v_gene: TRBV29-1; abundance: NA; d_gene: NA; j_gene: TRBJ2-5
CDR3aa: CASSLGPDREYEQYF; CDR3nt: TGCGCCAGCAGCTTGGGGCCTGACAGGGAGTACGAGCAGTACTTC; v_gene: TRBV5-1; abundance: NA; d_gene: TRBD1; j_gene: TRBJ2-7
CDR3aa: CASSHRYEQYF; CDR3nt: TGTGCCAGCAGTCATCGTTACGAGCAGTACTTC; v_gene: TRBV28; abundance: few; d_gene: NA; j_gene: TRBJ2-7
CDR3aa: CASSIWGLAGENSDTQYF; CDR3nt: TGTGCCAGTAGTATCTGGGGACTAGCGGGAGAAAACTCAGATACGCAGTATTTT; v_gene: TRBV19; abundance: NA; d_gene: TRBD2; j_gene: TRBJ2-3
CDR3aa: CASSQDRVVNEKLFF; CDR3nt: TGTGCCAGCAGCCAAGATCGGGTAGTAAATGAAAAACTGTTTTTT; v_gene: TRBV4-2; abundance: NA; d_gene: NA; j_gene: TRBJ1-4
CDR3aa: CASSLTGAPTEAFF; CDR3nt: TGTGCCAGCAGCTTAACAGGGGCCCCCACTGAAGCTTTCTTT; v_gene: TRBV5-6; abundance: NA; d_gene: TRBD1; j_gene: TRBJ1-1
CDR3aa: CASITADRGIGEAFF; CDR3nt: TGTGCCAGCATTACGGCGGACAGGGGGATAGGTGAAGCTTTCTTT; v_gene: TRBV28; abundance: NA; d_gene: TRBD1; j_gene: TRBJ1-1
CDR3aa: CASSQALPTSGRSSYNEQFF; CDR3nt: TGCGCCAGCAGCCAAGCTCTTCCGACTAGCGGCAGGAGCTCCTACAATGAGCAGTTCTTC; v_gene: TRBV4-1; abundance: NA; d_gene: TRBD2; j_gene: TRBJ2-1
CDR3aa: CASSPIKGINEQFF; CDR3nt: TGTGCCAGCTCACCCATAAAGGGAATTAATGAGCAGTTCTTC; v_gene: TRBV18; abundance: NA; d_gene: NA; j_gene: TRBJ2-1
CDR3aa: CASTRPEGGDPEAFF; CDR3nt: TGCGCCAGCACCCGACCTGAGGGGGGGGACCCTGAAGCTTTCTTT; v_gene: TRBV10-2; abundance: few; d_gene: NA; j_gene: TRBJ1-1
CDR3aa: CATQPSRLAGTETQYF; CDR3nt: TGTGCCACCCAACCATCCCGACTAGCGGGAACGGAGACCCAGTACTTC; v_gene: TRBV27; abundance: NA; d_gene: TRBD2; j_gene: TRBJ2-5
CDR3aa: CASSPTGGNQPQHF; CDR3nt: TGTGCCAGCAGTCCCACAGGGGGCAATCAGCCCCAGCATTTT; v_gene: TRBV7-9; abundance: NA; d_gene: TRBD1; j_gene: TRBJ1-5
CDR3aa: CASRGGRANEQFF; CDR3nt: TGTGCCAGCAGAGGCGGGAGGGCCAATGAGCAGTTCTTC; v_gene: TRBV7-6; abundance: few; d_gene: TRBD2; j_gene: TRBJ2-1
CDR3aa: CASSRLDSGANVLTF; CDR3nt: TGTGCCAGCAGCCGACTTGACTCTGGGGCCAACGTCCTGACTTTC; v_gene: TRBV11-2; abundance: NA; d_gene: NA; j_gene: TRBJ2-6
CDR3aa: CASYDFDPYNEQFF; CDR3nt: TGTGCCAGTTATGATTTCGACCCTTACAATGAGCAGTTCTTC; v_gene: TRBV6-1; abundance: NA; d_gene: NA; j_gene: TRBJ2-1
CDR3aa: CASSLGQGNGELFF; CDR3nt: TGTGCCAGCAGCTTAGGTCAGGGGAACGGGGAGCTGTTTTTT; v_gene: TRBV11-2; abundance: NA; d_gene: NA; j_gene: TRBJ2-2
CDR3aa: CAWSGGGPETQYF; CDR3nt: TGTGCCTGGAGCGGGGGAGGGCCCGAGACCCAGTACTTC; v_gene: TRBV30; abundance: NA; d_gene: TRBD2; j_gene: TRBJ2-5
CDR3aa: CASSAPGTSAYEQYF; CDR3nt: TGTGCCAGCAGTGCCCCCGGGACTAGCGCCTACGAGCAGTACTTC; v_gene: TRBV6-4; abundance: NA; d_gene: TRBD2; j_gene: TRBJ2-7
CDR3aa: CASSPGGVGEQYF; CDR3nt: TGTGCCAGCAGCCCTGGTGGGGTTGGGGAGCAGTACTTC; v_gene: TRBV28; abundance: NA; d_gene: NA; j_gene: TRBJ2-7
CDR3aa: CASSIAGTRGQETQYF; CDR3nt: TGCGCCAGCAGCATAGCCGGGACTCGGGGCCAGGAGACCCAGTACTTC; v_gene: TRBV5-1; abundance: once; d_gene: NA; j_gene: TRBJ2-5
CDR3aa: CATTNGDGNTEAFF; CDR3nt: TGTGCCACCACCAACGGGGACGGGAACACTGAAGCTTTCTTT; v_gene: TRBV6-5; abundance: NA; d_gene: NA; j_gene: TRBJ1-1
CDR3aa: CASTVSGSRKDTQYF; CDR3nt: TGTGCCAGTACCGTCAGCGGGAGTCGGAAAGATACGCAGTATTTT; v_gene: TRBV19; abundance: NA; d_gene: TRBD2; j_gene: TRBJ2-3
CDR3aa: CASSQDVRLAGGETQYF; CDR3nt: TGCGCCAGCAGCCAAGATGTCAGACTAGCGGGCGGGGAGACCCAGTACTTC; v_gene: TRBV4-1; abundance: NA; d_gene: TRBD2; j_gene: TRBJ2-5
CDR3aa: CASREGAGDSDTQYF; CDR3nt: TGTGCCAGCAGGGAAGGGGCAGGGGATTCAGATACGCAGTATTTT; v_gene: TRBV6-4; abundance: NA; d_gene: NA; j_gene: TRBJ2-3
CDR3aa: CAISESTSGKYEQYF; CDR3nt: TGTGCCATCAGTGAGTCAACTAGTGGGAAATACGAGCAGTACTTC; v_gene: TRBV6-4; abundance: NA; d_gene: NA; j_gene: TRBJ2-7
CDR3aa: CASSVSWGSGNTGELFF; CDR3nt: TGTGCCAGTAGTGTATCATGGGGCTCAGGAAACACCGGGGAGCTGTTTTTT; v_gene: TRBV19; abundance: NA; d_gene: NA; j_gene: TRBJ2-2
CDR3aa: CASSLPGQPQHF; CDR3nt: TGTGCCAGCAGTCTTCCAGGTCAGCCCCAGCATTTT; v_gene: TRBV28; abundance: NA; d_gene: NA; j_gene: TRBJ1-5
CDR3aa: CASSLVSSLPYEQYF; CDR3nt: TGTGCCAGCAGCTTAGTTAGTAGCCTTCCCTACGAGCAGTACTTC; v_gene: TRBV11-2; abundance: NA; d_gene: NA; j_gene: TRBJ2-7
CDR3aa: CASSLGAGVNTEAFF; CDR3nt: TGTGCCAGCAGCTTAGGGGCAGGGGTGAACACTGAAGCTTTCTTT; v_gene: TRBV7-6; abundance: NA; d_gene: NA; j_gene: TRBJ1-1
CDR3aa: CASSLLTRGLNTEAFF; CDR3nt: TGTGCCAGTAGTCTTCTGACGCGAGGGTTGAACACTGAAGCTTTCTTT; v_gene: TRBV19; abundance: NA; d_gene: NA; j_gene: TRBJ1-1
CDR3aa: CASSLYGEGDKHNEQFF; CDR3nt: TGTGCCAGCAGTTTATATGGGGAGGGGGACAAACACAATGAGCAGTTCTTC; v_gene: TRBV27; abundance: NA; d_gene: NA; j_gene: TRBJ2-1
CDR3aa: CASSPPGDGGKTQYF; CDR3nt: TGCGCCAGCAGTCCCCCGGGGGACGGGGGAAAGACCCAGTACTTC; v_gene: TRBV5-1; abundance: NA; d_gene: NA; j_gene: TRBJ2-5
CDR3aa: CASSERGSNYGYTF; CDR3nt: TGTGCCAGCAGTGAACGGGGATCTAACTATGGCTACACCTTC; v_gene: TRBV2; abundance: many; d_gene: NA; j_gene: TRBJ1-2
CDR3aa: CASSLTTGSSGTGELFF; CDR3nt: TGCGCCAGCAGCCTGACAACAGGGAGTTCCGGGACCGGGGAGCTGTTTTTT; v_gene: TRBV5-1; abundance: NA; d_gene: NA; j_gene: TRBJ2-2
CDR3aa: CASSLPDSNYGYTF; CDR3nt: TGTGCCAGCAGTTTACCCGACAGTAACTATGGCTACACCTTC; v_gene: TRBV28; abundance: NA; d_gene: NA; j_gene: TRBJ1-2